A selection of T cell receptor beta chains follows, all from one sample in a study of blood T cell repertoires in COVID-19. Sequenced by immunoSEQ multiplex PCR; TCRdb stores in-frame clones only, minus some. Found here are roughly 360,000 clones, 81% of them singletons; the top ten hold more than 1%. Sequenced input: peripheral blood. The source of these receptors is a human donor with acute or convalescent COVID-19. The donor label of this sample is uncertain. CDR3s include the opening cysteine and the closing phenylalanine or tryptophan. Each record gives: V gene, CDR3 protein.

V gene: TRBV10-3
CDR3 protein: CAISAIDRPDSNQPQHF

V gene: TRBV5-4
CDR3 protein: CASSLRGGSTGELFF

V gene: TRBV18
CDR3 protein: CASSRTGGGELFF

V gene: TRBV6-5
CDR3 protein: CASSYDTQQTQYF

V gene: TRBV6-5
CDR3 protein: CASSYRLDRGGGYTF

V gene: TRBV4-1
CDR3 protein: CASSQSGQGGELFF

V gene: TRBV7-2
CDR3 protein: CASSLRTGESQPQHF

V gene: TRBV19
CDR3 protein: CASSKDRGSNQPQHF

V gene: TRBV7-7
CDR3 protein: CASSLYGRGTQYF

V gene: TRBV2
CDR3 protein: CASSAPDMYEQYF

V gene: TRBV7-9
CDR3 protein: CASSRGNPNEKLFF

V gene: TRBV11-2
CDR3 protein: CASSLVRQETQYF

V gene: TRBV6-5
CDR3 protein: CASNPTGQLNTEAFF

V gene: TRBV6-4
CDR3 protein: CASSAAGGPDTQYF

V gene: TRBV4-1
CDR3 protein: CASSSDSRQGPNQPQHF

V gene: TRBV2
CDR3 protein: CASSEGRHSGNTIYF

V gene: TRBV7-9
CDR3 protein: CASSLHRMNTEAFF

V gene: TRBV6-1
CDR3 protein: CASSEGQGAYNEQFF

V gene: TRBV10-3
CDR3 protein: CAITERLAERELFF

V gene: TRBV5-6
CDR3 protein: CASSLDRTYGYTF

V gene: TRBV7-9
CDR3 protein: CASSQQGIAGTEAFF

V gene: TRBV28
CDR3 protein: CASSTPGLQYNEQFF

V gene: TRBV5-1
CDR3 protein: CASSSSQETQYF

V gene: TRBV19
CDR3 protein: CASSIPANTGELFF

V gene: TRBV19
CDR3 protein: CASSDPGTGGLEQYF

V gene: TRBV7-9
CDR3 protein: CASSRLGVYNSPLHF

V gene: TRBV28
CDR3 protein: CASSAGLAGLYNEQFF

V gene: TRBV23-1
CDR3 protein: CASRDPGQF

V gene: TRBV6-1
CDR3 protein: CASSEQGHPIHEQYF

V gene: TRBV27
CDR3 protein: CASRDRGRTDTQYF

V gene: TRBV28
CDR3 protein: CASSLPGLASPSDTQYF

V gene: TRBV18
CDR3 protein: CASSPGTVNQPQHF

V gene: TRBV6-6
CDR3 protein: CASRRTGEGNQPQHF

V gene: TRBV5-1
CDR3 protein: CASSLEGTGILDEQFF

V gene: TRBV18
CDR3 protein: CASSRSGVLREAFF

V gene: TRBV4-2
CDR3 protein: CASSQASGGSETQYF

V gene: TRBV10-3
CDR3 protein: CAIGRVQETQYF

V gene: TRBV19
CDR3 protein: CASSIDNRISTEAFF

V gene: TRBV5-4
CDR3 protein: CASSLGGLAGDTQYF

V gene: TRBV19
CDR3 protein: CASSISGRGHNEQFF

V gene: TRBV18
CDR3 protein: CASSPTQGRTYGYTF

V gene: TRBV2
CDR3 protein: CASVGYNEQFF

V gene: TRBV18
CDR3 protein: CASSPLAGTYNEQFF

V gene: TRBV7-8
CDR3 protein: CATKAGTGGNTGELFF

V gene: TRBV6-5
CDR3 protein: CASTWGALGEKLFF

V gene: TRBV4-1
CDR3 protein: CASSYRDRGVVYEQYF

V gene: TRBV28
CDR3 protein: CASSSNRGRGEKLFF

V gene: TRBV6-5
CDR3 protein: CASSLRQSATYGYTF

V gene: TRBV4-1
CDR3 protein: CASTLAGGYTDTQYF

V gene: TRBV12-3/TRBV12-4
CDR3 protein: CASTGINTEAFF